This T cell receptor (beta chain) was captured in a study of blood T cells in healthy people across ages. Study information: Per every two T cells, about one barcoded beta molecule was captured by template switching. Study-wide results and limits: Both naive CD4+ cell counts and diversity were greater in long-lived donors than in aged donors.

Individuals who donated were healthy Caucasians from Russia aged roughly 6 to 100. Extracted total RNA amounted to at least 5.5 micrograms for each sample. The authors ran a second PCR of roughly 6 to 12 cycles using a sample-barcoded 5' primer and a J-beta primer mix. TCRdb ran MiXCR on the 5' RACE reads and lists one entry per CDR3 protein. This sample has roughly 900,000 distinct CDR3 sequences, with under 30% found just once. Germline V gene sequence: CDR1 MNHEY, CDR2 SVGAGI. Unmatched junction bases numbered 8, after V lost 4 bases and J lost 4 bases. The CDR3 totals 18 residues. The sample holds many counts of this clonotype. The target antigen is unknown.

This clonotype originated in a woman older than 75 in good health. The chain links TRBV6-5 to TRBJ2-1; 15 positions match TRBD2. Sequences were obtained from blood. The CDR3 protein is CASSFRTSGGVRYNEQFF. The CDR3 nucleotides are TGTGCCAGCAGTTTCCGGACTAGCGGGGGGGTCCGGTACAATGAGCAGTTCTTC.